The source of this TCR beta chain is a study of molecular identifiers for immune sequencing clone quantification. The CDR3 spans 15 residues. Germline V gene sequence: CDR1 SGHDT, CDR2 YYEEEE. The germline V and J ends were trimmed by 5 bases and 0 bases, with 14 bases remaining between them. TCRdb analysed the PCR reads with MiXCR anew, one entry per CDR3 protein. The repertoire holds about 640,000 distinct CDR3 sequences, with 15% to 20% as singletons. Worth noting for this clonotype: With a much larger clone just one base away, this may be a read error.

This clonotype originated in a human donor in good health. Some libraries in this study had Jurkat cell RNA spiked in. Sequencing was performed on naive CD8+ T cells from blood, with Jurkat cell RNA spiked in. Sample subset: FACS-sorted CD8+CD4-CCR7+CD45RA+ naive T cells. The chain is built from TRBV5-6 and TRBJ2-5; tentative D call: TRBD1 (5 bases). CDR3 sequence: CASRLSQDNQETQYF. The DNA of the CDR3 is TGTGCCAGCAGACTATCACAGGATAACCAAGAGACCCAGTACTTC.